Listed below are T cell receptor beta chains from one sample, sequenced in a study of T-cell memory formation after mild COVID-19. Each CDR3 protein gets one entry after TCRdb re-called the 5' RACE reads with MiXCR. The table has 150,000 to 200,000 distinct CDR3 sequences, roughly 23% seen once. The sequenced sample consisted of PBMCs or a T cell subset sorted from them (not recorded which). These receptor sequences come from an adult woman who had mild COVID-19 (a few samples of this study predate the infection). Cell type and time point are not known. Each CDR3 is given with its conserved first and last residue. Fields, in order: clone size, D gene, V gene, J gene, CDR3 length, CDR3 protein, CDR3 DNA. D genes are given only for firm matches. Only some rows state a clone size, as once, few, many or a class for expanded clones.

clone size: few
D gene: NA
V gene: TRBV4-3
J gene: TRBJ2-7
CDR3 length: 14
CDR3 protein: CASSQELANYEQYF
CDR3 DNA: TGCGCCAGCAGCCAAGAGTTGGCAAACTACGAGCAGTACTTC

clone size: NA
D gene: NA
V gene: TRBV5-4
J gene: TRBJ2-7
CDR3 length: 13
CDR3 protein: CASSTGFSYEQYF
CDR3 DNA: TGTGCCAGCAGCACGGGGTTCTCCTACGAGCAGTACTTC

clone size: few
D gene: TRBD2
V gene: TRBV27
J gene: TRBJ2-5
CDR3 length: 13
CDR3 protein: CASSGTIQETQYF
CDR3 DNA: TGTGCCAGCAGCGGGACTATCCAAGAGACCCAGTACTTC

clone size: few
D gene: NA
V gene: TRBV29-1
J gene: TRBJ2-7
CDR3 length: 12
CDR3 protein: CSVVATSYEQYF
CDR3 DNA: TGCAGCGTTGTAGCCACCTCCTACGAGCAGTACTTC

clone size: few
D gene: TRBD1
V gene: TRBV12-3/TRBV12-4
J gene: TRBJ2-5
CDR3 length: 15
CDR3 protein: CASTGDRRVGGTQYF
CDR3 DNA: TGTGCCAGCACCGGGGACAGAAGGGTTGGAGGGACCCAGTACTTC

clone size: NA
D gene: NA
V gene: TRBV12-3/TRBV12-4
J gene: TRBJ2-3
CDR3 length: 14
CDR3 protein: CASSLVGLEDTQYF
CDR3 DNA: TGTGCCAGCAGTTTAGTTGGATTAGAAGATACGCAGTATTTT

clone size: NA
D gene: NA
V gene: TRBV7-9
J gene: TRBJ2-7
CDR3 length: 15
CDR3 protein: CASSSVSEPAYEQYF
CDR3 DNA: TGTGCCAGCAGCTCCGTCTCGGAGCCTGCCTACGAGCAGTACTTC

clone size: NA
D gene: NA
V gene: TRBV15
J gene: TRBJ1-1
CDR3 length: 15
CDR3 protein: CATSEHTTPNTKAFF
CDR3 DNA: TGTGCCACCAGCGAACACACGACACCGAACACTAAAGCTTTCTTT

clone size: NA
D gene: TRBD1
V gene: TRBV4-1
J gene: TRBJ1-1
CDR3 length: 15
CDR3 protein: CASNTADRWNTEAFF
CDR3 DNA: TGCGCCAGCAACACTGCGGACAGGTGGAACACTGAAGCTTTCTTT

clone size: NA
D gene: TRBD1
V gene: TRBV5-1
J gene: TRBJ2-7
CDR3 length: 14
CDR3 protein: CASSFGTGGDEQYF
CDR3 DNA: TGCGCCAGCAGCTTTGGGACAGGGGGAGACGAGCAGTACTTC

clone size: few
D gene: NA
V gene: TRBV27
J gene: TRBJ2-7
CDR3 length: 13
CDR3 protein: CATSELGSYEQYF
CDR3 DNA: TGTGCGACGTCCGAGCTAGGGTCCTACGAGCAGTACTTC

clone size: few
D gene: TRBD2
V gene: TRBV5-6
J gene: TRBJ2-3
CDR3 length: 15
CDR3 protein: CASSSEREGSDTQYF
CDR3 DNA: TGTGCCAGCAGCTCCGAGCGGGAGGGATCAGATACGCAGTATTTT

clone size: few
D gene: NA
V gene: TRBV30
J gene: TRBJ1-1
CDR3 length: 14
CDR3 protein: CAWSRTVMNTEAFF
CDR3 DNA: TGTGCCTGGAGCAGGACAGTGATGAACACTGAAGCTTTCTTT

clone size: NA
D gene: NA
V gene: TRBV7-6
J gene: TRBJ2-7
CDR3 length: 14
CDR3 protein: CASSQETGDYEQYF
CDR3 DNA: TGTGCCAGCAGCCAGGAAACGGGGGACTACGAGCAGTACTTC